One sample yielded the 15 T cell receptor beta chains listed below, sequenced in a study of blood T cell repertoires in COVID-19. The table came from immunoSEQ multiplex PCR; TCRdb's copy has only in-frame clones and leaves some out. The sample has a few hundred thousand clones, about 91% seen once. The sample taken for sequencing was peripheral blood. The receptors here all came from a person between 18 and 35 years old with COVID-19, enrolled during active disease.

V usage is TRBV5-1 and J usage is TRBJ2-3; a possible D gene is TRBD1 (6 bases). The CDR3 has 14 residues. From germline, CDR1 is SGHRS and CDR2 YFSETQ. Deletions cut 2 bases from V and 0 bases from J, with 7 bases between. The DNA of the CDR3 is TGCGCCAGCAGCTTACAGGGAAGCACAGATACGCAGTATTTT. Residues: CASSLQGSTDTQYF.

The rearrangement uses TRBV7-9 and TRBJ2-7; 9 bases match TRBD2. The ends lost 5 bases at V and 6 bases at J; junction bases unmatched: 2. This CDR3 has 12 residues. CDR1 is SEHNR and CDR2 is FQNEAQ in the germline V gene (reference sequence). Here the CDR3 reads CASSRTSAEQYF. CDR3 DNA: TGTGCCAGCAGCAGGACTAGCGCCGAGCAGTACTTC.

This clone was recorded only once. The chain links TRBV11-3 to TRBJ2-1; maybe TRBD2 (5 bases). This CDR3 spans 14 amino acids. Germline V gene lookup returns CDR1 SGHNT and CDR2 YENEEA. V was shortened by 5 bases and J by 3 bases, with 11 bases between the two germline ends. CDR3 protein: CASSPPSSYNEQFF. CDR3 DNA sequence: TGTGCCAGCAGCCCCCCTAGCAGCTACAATGAGCAGTTCTTC.

CDR3 loop: CATSGRVGPDTQYF. For the CDR3, the DNA is TGTGCCACTAGCGGGAGGGTGGGCCCAGATACGCAGTATTTT. This rearrangement joins TRBV21-1 to TRBJ2-3; no DNA check was done on the table's D call, TRBD2. TRBV21-1 is marked as a pseudogene. The CDR3 consists of 14 residues.

The rearrangement joins TRBV6-1 to TRBJ1-5, with 7 bases matching TRBD1. This CDR3 region has 17 residues. V dropped 1 base and J dropped 0; count of bases not matched to a gene: 6. Per the germline V gene, CDR1 is MNHNS and CDR2 is SASEGT. The CDR3 loop is CASSEDPTGISNQPQHF. CDR3 coding DNA: TGTGCCAGCAGTGAAGACCCGACAGGGATTAGCAATCAGCCCCAGCATTTT.

The chain uses TRBV7-3 and TRBJ1-2; D might be TRBD1 (5 bases). The germline gives CDR1 SGHTA, CDR2 FQGTGA. The V and J ends lost 1 base and 1 base respectively, with 19 bases between them. CDR3 length: 18 amino acids. The CDR3 reads CASSLREGSYTSNYGYTF. CDR3 bases: TGTGCCAGCAGCTTAAGGGAGGGGAGTTACACCAGTAACTATGGCTACACCTTC.

This rearrangement joins TRBV11-2 to TRBJ1-4; 8 positions agree with TRBD1. Germline-derived CDR1 and CDR2 are SGHAT and FQNNGV. Trimming cost V 5 bases and J 6 bases; bases outside gene matches: 8. The CDR3 runs to 15 residues. The CDR3 region has the DNA TGTGCCAGCAGCAAGGACAGGGTGTTGGATGAAAAACTGTTTTTT. The encoded protein is CASSKDRVLDEKLFF.

This chain uses TRBV6-5 with TRBJ2-7; TRBD2 agrees at 9 bases. The CDR3 has 15 residues. Germline V gene data show CDR1 as MNHEY and CDR2 as SVGAGI. The ends lost 8 bases at V and 0 bases at J; junction bases unmatched: 8. The CDR3 is CASSSGTLFSYEQYF. In nucleotides, the CDR3 is TGTGCCAGCTCTAGCGGGACCCTTTTCTCCTACGAGCAGTACTTC.

Concerning this clone itself: Distinct nucleotide sequences in the sample also encode this CDR3. The J gene is TRBJ1-1, the V gene TRBV5-1; 9 bases map to TRBD1. The CDR3 is 14 residues long. In germline, CDR1 is SGHRS, CDR2 YFSETQ. V shed 4 bases and J 4 bases; nucleotides not matched to a gene: 5. CDR3 in amino acids: CASSPGTGSTEAFF. The CDR3, as DNA: TGCGCCAGCAGCCCCGGGACAGGGAGCACTGAAGCTTTCTTT.

The chain has TRBV3-1 (or the pseudogene TRBV3-2) and TRBJ2-2; D is unclear. V was pared by 0 bases and J by 9 bases, with 11 bases between. CDR3 size: 14 residues. From germline, CDR1 is LGHDT and CDR2 YNNKEL (reference sequence). CDR3 loop: CASSQDGLSRELFF. The CDR3 coding sequence is TGTGCCAGCAGCCAAGATGGGCTCTCGAGGGAGCTGTTTTTT.

J is TRBJ2-3 and V is TRBV27; TRBD2 aligns across 7 bases. The junction had 8 bases not matched to a gene; V was cut back by 2 bases and J by 6 bases. Germline V CDR1 and CDR2: MNHEY, SMNVEV (reference sequence). The length of the CDR3 is 15 residues. The CDR3 sequence: CASSLEGRDSDTQYF. In nucleotides, the CDR3 is TGTGCCAGCAGTTTAGAGGGGAGGGACTCCGATACGCAGTATTTT.

V is TRBV27 and J is TRBJ1-2; 8 positions match TRBD1. CDR1 and CDR2 from the germline V gene are MNHEY and SMNVEV (reference sequence). The CDR3 spans 14 residues. Losses at the gene ends were 5 bases for V and 7 bases for J; bases not matched to a gene: 9. The CDR3 sequence is CASSPTGELTGYTF. The CDR3 coding sequence is TGTGCCAGCAGTCCGACAGGGGAGTTGACTGGCTACACCTTC.

The chain employs TRBV5-4 and TRBJ1-2; D is unclear. Trimming stripped 0 bases from V and 3 bases from J, with 9 bases between. CDR1 is SGHNT and CDR2 is YYREEE in the germline V gene (reference sequence). The CDR3 extends over 14 amino acids. The CDR3 nucleotides read TGTGCCAGCAGCTTGGACAGATTTGACTATGGCTACACCTTC. Its protein is CASSLDRFDYGYTF.

The chain has TRBV24-1 and TRBJ2-2; D is perhaps TRBD1 (6 bases). The CDR3 has 16 amino acids. Trimming stripped 3 bases from V and 1 base from J, with 11 bases between. Germline values: CDR1 KGHDR, CDR2 SFDVKD. CDR3 bases: TGTGCCACCAGTGATCCCTCGACAGGGAACACCGGGGAGCTGTTTTTT. Translation gives CATSDPSTGNTGELFF.

The rearrangement uses TRBV24-1 and TRBJ2-2, with TRBD2 matching over 12 bases. Germline V gene data show CDR1 as KGHDR and CDR2 as SFDVKD. The CDR3 covers 16 residues. Trimming removed 4 bases from V and 5 bases from J; junction bases left unmatched: 4. CDR3 coding DNA: TGTGCCACCAGTGAGCCTAGCGGGAGGGGGACCGGGGAGCTGTTTTTT. This encodes CATSEPSGRGTGELFF.